The 18 T cell receptor beta chains in this list originate from one sample, sequenced in a study of T-cell reconstitution after alpha-beta-depleted transplantation in children. Overall study results and limits: Reportedly, roughly two months post-transplant, alpha-beta T cells arose from several hundred expanded graft clones.

Preparing the TCRbeta library involved the use of unique molecular identifiers. TCRdb itself ran the PCR reads through MiXCR, one entry per CDR3 protein. Of around 30,000 distinct CDR3 sequences listed, around 6.6% are singletons. The antigens of these receptors remain unknown. Sequencing was performed on peripheral blood, taken 60 days after TCRalphabeta/CD19-depleted stem cell transplant. These receptors were collected from a child younger than two who had a stem cell transplant for acute myeloid leukemia, so the T cells may come from the graft donor.

Turning to this clonotype: This may stem from a read error, because a much larger clone lies one nucleotide away. V is TRBV6-2 or TRBV6-3 and J is TRBJ2-7, with TRBD2 identical over 8 bases. CDR1 MNHEY and CDR2 SVGEGT come from the germline V gene. The CDR3 is 14 amino acids. The CDR3 nucleotides are TGTTCCAGCAGTTACCAGCGGGGGCTCTACGAGCAGTACTTC. This translates into CSSSYQRGLYEQYF.

This clonotype was seen repeatedly, ten times or more. V usage is TRBV4-3 and J usage is TRBJ2-2; maybe TRBD1 (5 bases). Trimming removed 4 bases at V and 6 bases at J, with 24 bases between. This CDR3 contains 18 residues. CDR1 and CDR2 (germline): LGHNA, YSLEER. CDR3 DNA: TGCGCCAGCAGCCCTACAGCTTTCAGGGTACCAGTACCCGGGGAGCTGTTTTTT. Translating it yields CASSPTAFRVPVPGELFF.

Ten or more counts support this clonotype. The CDR3 here is CASSVVGTGQETQYF. The CDR3 DNA reads as TGTGCCAGCAGCGTAGTCGGGACAGGCCAAGAGACCCAGTACTTC. The rearrangement links TRBV9 to TRBJ2-5; 8 nucleotides line up with TRBD1. Trimming took 0 bases from V and 1 from J; bases not matched to a gene: 2. This CDR3 has 15 residues. Germline V gives CDR1 SGDLS, CDR2 YYNGEE.

The chain couples TRBV5-1 to TRBJ2-3; no reliable D call. Germline V gene lookup returns CDR1 SGHRS and CDR2 YFSETQ. This CDR3 region has 16 residues. The V gene lost 4 bases and the J gene lost 1 base, with 16 bases spanning the gap. The CDR3 protein is CASSQDQAPRTDTQYF. The CDR3 nucleotides read TGCGCCAGCAGCCAGGACCAGGCCCCCCGCACAGATACGCAGTATTTT.

This clonotype was seen ten or more times. V and J are TRBV28 and TRBJ1-2, with no clear D. V dropped 6 bases and J dropped 4 bases, with 12 bases sitting between them. CDR1 and CDR2 from the germline V gene are MDHEN and SYDVKM. CDR3 length equals 13 residues. CDR3 in DNA: TGTGCCAGCAGCCCACTCACGTCCTATGGCTACACCTTC. It yields the protein CASSPLTSYGYTF.

This clonotype was found many times. The rearrangement joins TRBV6-5 to TRBJ2-5, with 12 bases that match TRBD2. Germline CDR1 MNHEY, CDR2 SVGAGI. The CDR3 length is 16 residues. Losses at the gene ends were 2 bases for V and 4 bases for J; bases not matched to a gene: 5. The CDR3 sequence: CASSYPTSGGRETQYF. The CDR3 DNA is TGTGCCAGCAGTTACCCGACTAGCGGGGGACGAGAGACCCAGTACTTC.

Ten or more counts support this clonotype. V usage is TRBV7-9 and J usage is TRBJ1-1; TRBD1 aligns across 7 bases. V lost 2 bases to trimming and J lost 0 bases; unmatched junction nucleotides: 6. The CDR3 is made up of 16 amino acids. Germline CDR1 reads SEHNR; CDR2 reads FQNEAQ (reference sequence). The CDR3 region is CASSLPRTGLNTEAFF. In DNA form, the CDR3 reads TGTGCCAGCAGCTTACCTAGGACAGGCCTGAACACTGAAGCTTTCTTT. Complete variable domain (other parts from reference TRBV7-9 and TRBJ1-1): DTGVSQNPRHKITKRGQNVTFRCDPISEHNRLYWYRQTLGQGPEFLTYFQNEAQLEKSRLLSDRFSAERPKGSFSTLEIQRTEQGDSAMYLCASSLPRTGLNTEAFFGQGTRLTVV.

This clonotype was seen repeatedly, ten times or more. This chain uses TRBV12-3 or TRBV12-4 with TRBJ2-2; 7 nucleotides align to TRBD2. This CDR3 spans 15 amino acids. The V gene end was trimmed by 6 bases and the J gene end by 6 bases; junction bases not matched to a gene: 10. CDR3 protein: CASRAGRRFPGELFF. CDR3 nucleotides: TGTGCCAGCAGAGCGGGACGGCGTTTTCCCGGGGAGCTGTTTTTT.

The table lists this clonotype with many counts. V usage is TRBV14 and J usage is TRBJ2-7, with D possibly matching TRBD2 (5 bases). V was shortened by 5 bases and J by 2 bases, with 10 bases between the two germline ends. Per germline, CDR1 SGHDN and CDR2 FVKESK. The CDR3 extends over 13 amino acids. CDR3 coding DNA: TGTGCCAGCAGCGTCGGGGTCGCCTACGAGCAGTACTTC. This codes for CASSVGVAYEQYF.

The V and J genes are TRBV23-1 and TRBJ2-7, with 7 positions matching TRBD1. TRBV23-1 is an open reading frame, and its role is uncertain. With 6 bases clipped from V and 0 bases from J, the junction kept 11 bases outside the gene matches. The CDR3 totals 16 residues. The CDR3 reads CASSSKTTGSSYEQYF. Here the CDR3 DNA reads TGCGCCAGCAGCTCTAAGACGACAGGGAGCTCCTACGAGCAGTACTTC.

This clonotype was observed at least ten times. V usage is TRBV24-1 and J usage is TRBJ2-3; D unresolved. Germline V gives CDR1 KGHDR, CDR2 SFDVKD. V was cut by 3 bases and J by 3 bases, with 6 bases left in between. CDR3 length equals 13 residues. The CDR3 protein is CATSDGVTDTQYF. For the CDR3, the DNA is TGTGCCACCAGTGATGGAGTGACAGATACGCAGTATTTT.

The chain carries TRBV6-2 or TRBV6-3 and TRBJ1-2, with a possible D match to TRBD1 (5 bases). The germline V gene has CDR1 MNHEY and CDR2 SVGEGT. The CDR3 totals 13 residues. Deletions cut 6 bases from V and 1 base from J, with 9 bases between. The CDR3 region has the DNA TGTGCCAGCAGGGGGACGGATAACTATGGCTACACCTTC. Amino acids: CASRGTDNYGYTF.

This clonotype was counted ten times or more. The chain recombines TRBV6-1 with TRBJ2-7, with D hard to call. The CDR3 sequence is 13 residues long. Germline V CDR1 and CDR2: MNHNS, SASEGT. Trimming removed 7 bases at V and 7 bases at J, with 17 bases between. The DNA of the CDR3 is TGTGCCAGCATGCAAGGTATCACTTTTGAGCAGTACTTC. Its translation is CASMQGITFEQYF.

This clonotype has a count of ten or more. V and J are TRBV7-2 and TRBJ2-7; 8 nucleotides line up with TRBD1. The CDR3 runs 13 residues. From germline, CDR1 is SGHTA and CDR2 FQGNSA. V was pared by 5 bases and J by 6 bases, with 6 bases of the junction left unmatched. CDR3: CASSATGAGEQYF. The CDR3 coding sequence is TGTGCCAGCAGCGCGACAGGGGCTGGCGAGCAGTACTTC.

This clonotype has at least ten counts. The chain carries TRBV27 and TRBJ2-1; D possibly uses TRBD1 or TRBD2 (5 bases each). CDR1 MNHEY and CDR2 SMNVEV come from the germline V gene (reference sequence). V lost 7 bases to trimming and J lost 8 bases, with 21 bases between them. This CDR3 has 15 residues. The DNA of the CDR3 is TGTGCCAGCACCTTGAGCAGGAGAGGGGCCGATGAGCAGTTCTTC. Amino acids: CASTLSRRGADEQFF.

There are many counts of this clonotype. This chain links TRBV5-1 with TRBJ2-7, with no clear D. Germline values: CDR1 SGHRS, CDR2 YFSETQ. V was shortened by 0 bases and J by 0 bases, with 7 bases between the two germline ends. CDR3 size: 14 residues. This CDR3 is CASSLASDSYEQYF. DNA of the CDR3: TGCGCCAGCAGCTTGGCCAGTGACTCCTACGAGCAGTACTTC.

This clonotype has a count of ten or more. V and J are TRBV4-3 and TRBJ2-3; TRBD2 agrees at 7 bases. The CDR3 runs 15 residues. Germline trimming cut 2 bases from V and 4 bases from J; bases unmatched to any gene: 6. Germline V lookup: CDR1 LGHNA, CDR2 YSLEER. The CDR3 protein is CASSQLAAPPDTQYF. For the CDR3, the DNA is TGCGCCAGCAGCCAACTAGCGGCACCCCCAGATACGCAGTATTTT.

The rearrangement links TRBV18 to TRBJ1-5; 10 bases are a match to TRBD1. Trimming at V came to 3 bases and at J to 8 bases, leaving 7 bases not matched to a gene. CDR1 and CDR2 (germline): KGHSH, LQKENI. The CDR3 totals 15 residues. The CDR3 bases are TGTGCCAGCTCACCTAGACAGGGGGCCGGGGAGCCCCAGCATTTT. Residues: CASSPRQGAGEPQHF.